This passage covers 17 T cell receptor beta chains from one sample sequenced in a study of T cell responses to AZD1222 COVID-19 vaccine. Measured with immunoSEQ multiplex PCR; TCRdb has only the in-frame clones, and not every one. The table includes around 140,000 clones, around 84% detected once. The input for sequencing was peripheral blood, taken 28 days after the second AZD1222 dose. These receptors originate from an adult who received the AZD1222 COVID-19 vaccine.

The chain links TRBV6-5 to TRBJ2-1; tentatively, D is TRBD2 (6 bases). Germline V gene data show CDR1 as MNHEY and CDR2 as SVGAGI. This CDR3 comprises 15 residues. V was cut by 6 bases and J by 6 bases, with 18 bases left in between. The CDR3 region is CASSGGEAVVNEQFF. Here the CDR3 DNA reads TGTGCCAGCAGCGGGGGAGAGGCGGTGGTCAATGAGCAGTTCTTC.

The chain couples TRBV4-1 to TRBJ2-2; 9 bases map to TRBD1. J gave up 3 bases and V 5 bases, and 7 bases lay outside the gene matches. The CDR3 has 16 residues. Germline V gene sequence: CDR1 MGHRA, CDR2 YSYEKL. DNA for the CDR3: TGCGCCAGCAGCAAAACAGGGGGCGCCGACACCGGGGAGCTGTTTTTT. It specifies CASSKTGGADTGELFF.

The rearrangement uses TRBV10-3 and TRBJ1-3, with a tentative D call TRBD1 (6 bases). V lost 4 bases and J 3 bases, leaving 13 bases between the germline ends. This CDR3 contains 15 residues. Per germline, CDR1 ENHRY and CDR2 SYGVKD. CDR3 nucleotide sequence: TGTGCCATCAGTGGCACAGGGTCATATGGAAACACCATATATTTT. Protein: CAISGTGSYGNTIYF.

This CDR3 is CASSRRPIGNQPQHF. CDR3 in DNA: TGTGCCAGCAGCCGCCGTCCTATAGGAAATCAGCCCCAGCATTTT. This chain connects TRBV7-2 to TRBJ1-5; D is undetermined. The CDR3 spans 15 residues. Germline CDR1 reads SGHTA; CDR2 reads FQGNSA. V shed 5 bases and J shed 4 bases, with 15 bases lying between them.

This rearrangement joins TRBV12-3 or TRBV12-4 to TRBJ2-4, with a possible D match to TRBD1 (5 bases). V shed 5 bases and J shed 9 bases, with 14 bases lying between them. The CDR3 is 13 residues long. The CDR3 here is CASSPGPGAIQYF. CDR3 DNA: TGTGCCAGCAGTCCCGGCCCTGGGGCCATTCAGTACTTC.

This clone appeared once. The chain carries TRBV10-1 and TRBJ2-5; a possible D gene is TRBD1 (6 bases). The germline gives CDR1 WNHNN, CDR2 SYGVQD (reference sequence). CDR3 length: 14 residues. Between the trimmed V and J ends, which lost 8 bases and 1 base, there was a span of 14 bases. CDR3 coding DNA: TGCGCCAGCTCCCCGGGCAGGGGCCAAGAGACCCAGTACTTC. As protein: CASSPGRGQETQYF.

This chain links TRBV25-1 with TRBJ1-4; TRBD1 aligns across 7 bases. The CDR3 consists of 16 residues. Germline values: CDR1 MGHDK, CDR2 SYGVNS. With V trimmed by 3 bases and J by 3 bases, 7 bases remained unmatched. DNA for the CDR3: TGTGCCAGCAGTGATTCGGGACAGCAAGCTAATGAAAAACTGTTTTTT. It yields the protein CASSDSGQQANEKLFF.

The gene calls are TRBV7-9 and TRBJ2-1; D is undetermined. CDR1 is SEHNR, CDR2 FQNEAQ, per germline (reference sequence). V dropped 1 base and J dropped 9 bases, with 13 bases sitting between them. This CDR3 has 14 amino acids. The CDR3 DNA follows: TGTGCCAGCAGCTTAGATGGCAGAGGTGGTGAGCAGTTCTTC. This sequence encodes CASSLDGRGGEQFF.

The chain employs TRBV20-1 and TRBJ1-2; D uncertain. Deletions cut 6 bases from V and 5 bases from J, with 10 bases between. The CDR3 runs 11 residues. The germline gives CDR1 DFQATT, CDR2 SNEGSKA (reference sequence). The DNA for the CDR3 is TGCAGTGCCCGACCTTCTTATGGCTACACCTTC. It specifies CSARPSYGYTF.

CDR3 sequence (DNA): TGTGCCAGCAGCCAAGCCGCCTTAGGGGGAGACACCGGGGAGCTGTTTTTT. This encodes CASSQAALGGDTGELFF. The chain has TRBV3-1 (or the pseudogene TRBV3-2) and TRBJ2-2; weak D call: TRBD1 (6 bases). The CDR3 totals 17 residues. The germline gives CDR1 LGHDT, CDR2 YNNKEL (reference sequence). V was shortened by 1 base and J by 3 bases, with 15 bases between the two germline ends.

The rearrangement links TRBV9 to TRBJ1-1; D unresolved. The V and J ends lost 1 base and 1 base respectively, with 8 bases between them. CDR3 length: 14 residues. Per the germline V gene, CDR1 is SGDLS and CDR2 is YYNGEE. The CDR3 DNA sequence: TGTGCCAGCAGCGTACTTTCAGCGAACACTGAAGCTTTCTTT. Translating it yields CASSVLSANTEAFF.

This clone was seen a handful of times. The chain uses TRBV2 and TRBJ2-3; no reliable D call. Germline CDR1 SNHLY, CDR2 FYNNEI. The CDR3 consists of 14 residues. Trimming removed 2 bases from V and 2 bases from J, with 8 bases in between. Here the CDR3 DNA reads TGTGCCAGCAGTGAATTACTAATCACAGATACGCAGTATTTT. Its protein is CASSELLITDTQYF.

Here the CDR3 DNA reads TGTGCTAGTGGTTTGAGAGAATACCCGAACACCGGGGAGCTGTTTTTT. It yields the protein CASGLREYPNTGELFF. The chain uses TRBV12-5 and TRBJ2-2, with D unclear. V dropped 2 bases and J dropped 0 bases, with 10 bases sitting between them. Germline V gene sequence: CDR1 LGHNT, CDR2 FRNRAP. The CDR3 runs to 16 residues.

The chain carries TRBV4-1 and TRBJ2-1, with TRBD1 matching over 8 bases. In germline, CDR1 is MGHRA, CDR2 YSYEKL. This CDR3 contains 15 residues. The J segment lost 9 bases and the V segment lost 3 bases, leaving 10 bases of the junction unmatched. The chain's CDR3 is CASSQATGQGREQFF. DNA of the CDR3: TGCGCCAGCAGCCAGGCCACAGGACAGGGTCGTGAGCAGTTCTTC.

The V and J genes are TRBV11-2 and TRBJ2-1, with D possibly being TRBD2 (5 bases). CDR1 and CDR2 (germline): SGHAT, FQNNGV. There are 16 residues in the CDR3. V lost 5 bases and J lost 6, with 20 bases in between. CDR3 sequence (DNA): TGTGCCAGCAGCCTCCTGGTTAGCCGGGGTGGCAATGAGCAGTTCTTC. It is translated as CASSLLVSRGGNEQFF.

This sequence joins TRBV5-5 and TRBJ2-7, with D hard to call. The CDR3 runs 13 residues. V lost 6 bases and J lost 0, with 10 bases in between. CDR1 SGHKS and CDR2 YYEKEE come from the germline V gene (reference sequence). The CDR3 protein is CASTAEDSYEQYF. The CDR3 DNA sequence: TGTGCCAGCACCGCCGAGGACTCCTACGAGCAGTACTTC.

This chain joins TRBV7-9 and TRBJ2-2, with 7 bases matching TRBD1. The germline V gene has CDR1 SEHNR and CDR2 FQNEAQ (reference sequence). CDR3 length equals 15 residues. The junction had 6 bases not matched to a gene; V was cut back by 2 bases and J by 6 bases. CDR3 in DNA: TGTGCCAGCAGCTTATGGGACAGCCGGCCCGGGGAGCTGTTTTTT. Translated: CASSLWDSRPGELFF.